Below, 24 T cell receptor beta chains from the same sample are listed, as sequenced in a study of PD-1 blockade in mismatch repair-deficient tumors. Sequencing used immunoSEQ multiplex PCR; TCRdb keeps in-frame clones, though not all of them. The sample contains about 10,000 clones, 75% to 90% of which appear only once. For these receptors, no antigen is known. Time point: roughly 9-day in vitro stimulation with candidate neoantigen peptide 2. Material: cells cultured in vitro, obtained from a patient treated with pembrolizumab. Every receptor here comes from an adult with mismatch repair-deficient cancer.

J is TRBJ1-4 and V is TRBV6-5; D may be TRBD1 (5 bases). Trimming took off 0 bases at V and 0 bases at J, with 8 bases between the two ends. Germline assignment: CDR1 MNHEY and CDR2 SVGAGI. The CDR3 runs to 16 residues. CDR3 region: CASSYSMGATNEKLFF. The CDR3 bases are TGTGCCAGCAGTTACTCGATGGGGGCAACTAATGAAAAACTGTTTTTT.

A single count supports this clone. The chain uses TRBV7-2 and TRBJ1-1, with TRBD1 matching over 8 bases. The CDR3 length is 15 residues. With 4 bases clipped from V and 3 bases from J, the junction kept 7 bases outside the gene matches. The germline gives CDR1 SGHTA, CDR2 FQGNSA. CDR3 loop: CASSSQGAEYTEAFF. The CDR3 DNA is TGTGCCAGCAGCTCTCAGGGGGCTGAGTACACTGAAGCTTTCTTT.

The J gene is TRBJ2-6, the V gene TRBV28; D is unresolved. V was shortened by 7 bases and J by 0 bases, with 16 bases between the two germline ends. Germline values: CDR1 MDHEN, CDR2 SYDVKM. CDR3 length: 17 residues. CDR3 DNA: TGTGCCAGCAAAGGTCACGCAGTTTCCTCTGGGGCCAACGTCCTGACTTTC. This sequence encodes CASKGHAVSSGANVLTF.

The chain is built from TRBV19 and TRBJ1-2, with D unclear. The V end was cut by 9 bases, the J end by 8 bases, with 13 bases between. In germline, CDR1 is LNHDA, CDR2 SQIVND (reference sequence). This CDR3 comprises 11 residues. The CDR3 sequence is CASQYSFGYTF. The CDR3, as DNA: TGTGCCAGCCAATACAGCTTCGGCTACACCTTC.

The CDR3 bases are TGCGCCAGCAGTCAATTTCCCTCCACGGGGGGGGGCTATGGCTACACCTTC. Translation gives CASSQFPSTGGGYGYTF. The chain uses TRBV23-1 and TRBJ1-2; TRBD1 is a possible D gene (5 bases). TRBV23-1 carries the ORF label, with uncertain function. CDR3 length: 17 residues. Trimming stripped 1 base from V and 4 bases from J, with 19 bases between.

This chain connects TRBV29-1 to TRBJ1-2; D perhaps matches TRBD1 (5 bases). CDR3 length equals 15 residues. Germline V lookup: CDR1 SQVTM, CDR2 ANQGSEA. Trimming left V 3 bases short and J 3 bases short, with 17 bases between. This CDR3 is CSVDNSGGPDYGYTF. As DNA, the CDR3 is TGCAGCGTTGATAATTCCGGGGGTCCCGACTATGGCTACACCTTC.

The chain links TRBV9 to TRBJ2-2; 10 positions agree with TRBD2. Germline lookup yields CDR1 SGDLS and CDR2 YYNGEE. V was clipped by 0 bases and J by 5 bases; unmatched bases: 10. CDR3 length equals 18 residues. CDR3 region: CASSVGLLAGRGTGELFF. The CDR3 region has the DNA TGTGCCAGCAGCGTAGGCCTACTAGCGGGAAGAGGTACCGGGGAGCTGTTTTTT.

The chain carries TRBV5-1 and TRBJ1-2; a weak D match, TRBD1 (5 bases). In germline, CDR1 is SGHRS, CDR2 YFSETQ. The V and J ends lost 0 bases and 3 bases respectively, with 12 bases between them. The CDR3 spans 15 residues. The CDR3 DNA is TGCGCCAGCAGCTTGGCATCCGGGGGATACTATGGCTACACCTTC. Translating gives CASSLASGGYYGYTF.

V and J are TRBV29-1 and TRBJ1-1; TRBD1 is a possible D gene (5 bases). This CDR3 contains 11 residues. Germline V gene lookup returns CDR1 SQVTM and CDR2 ANQGSEA. The ends were cut back, 3 bases at V and 11 bases at J, with 13 bases in the middle. The CDR3 region has the DNA TGCAGCGTTGAGGACACCGTGGAGGCTTTCTTT. Protein: CSVEDTVEAFF.

This clone was seen only a few times. The CDR3 reads CASSPPSVAPLGETQYF. In DNA, the CDR3 is TGTGCCAGCTCACCACCCTCGGTAGCCCCCTTGGGGGAGACCCAGTACTTC. The rearrangement joins TRBV18 to TRBJ2-5, with D hard to call. Germline V CDR1 and CDR2: KGHSH, LQKENI. The CDR3 totals 17 residues. V shed 0 bases and J shed 5 bases, with 19 bases lying between them.

The J gene is TRBJ1-1, the V gene TRBV5-6; D is unresolved. Germline V gene data show CDR1 as SGHDT and CDR2 as YYEEEE. The CDR3 has 13 amino acids. The V and J ends lost 2 bases and 1 base respectively, with 6 bases between them. CDR3 DNA: TGTGCCAGCAGCTTTGGGCCGAACACTGAAGCTTTCTTT. It specifies CASSFGPNTEAFF. The variable domain in full, completed from reference TRBV5-6 and TRBJ1-1, reads DAGVTQSPTHLIKTRGQQVTLRCSPKSGHDTVSWYQQALGQGPQFIFQYYEEEERQRGNFPDRFSGHQFPNYSSELNVNALLLGDSALYLCASSFGPNTEAFFGQGTRLTVV.

This clone has a handful of counts. The chain is built from TRBV5-1 and TRBJ1-6; 7 positions match TRBD1. The V gene end was trimmed by 2 bases and the J gene end by 5 bases; junction bases not matched to a gene: 4. CDR3 length: 15 residues. Looked up from germline, CDR1 is SGHRS and CDR2 is YFSETQ. This chain's CDR3 is CASSLGGADNSPLHF. CDR3 nucleotide sequence: TGCGCCAGCAGCTTAGGGGGCGCGGATAATTCACCCCTCCACTTT. Supplemented by reference TRBV5-1 and TRBJ1-6, the full variable domain reads KAGVTQTPRYLIKTRGQQVTLSCSPISGHRSVSWYQQTPGQGLQFLFEYFSETQRNKGNFPGRFSGRQFSNSRSEMNVSTLELGDSALYLCASSLGGADNSPLHFGNGTRLTVT.

The chain uses TRBV15 and TRBJ1-5; 8 nucleotides match TRBD1. This CDR3 comprises 15 residues. Germline V CDR1 and CDR2: LNHNV, YYDKDF (reference sequence). After removal of 5 bases from V and 6 bases from J, the junction contained 9 bases not matched to a gene. The DNA of the CDR3 is TGTGCCACCAGCTCTGCAGGGGGCGCGGGTCAGCCCCAGCATTTT. Translated: CATSSAGGAGQPQHF. Variable domain in full (rest from reference TRBV15 and TRBJ1-5): DAMVIQNPRYQVTQFGKPVTLSCSQTLNHNVMYWYQQKSSQAPKLLFHYYDKDFNNEADTPDNFQSRRPNTSFCFLDIRSPGLGDTAMYLCATSSAGGAGQPQHFGDGTRLSIL.

The V gene is TRBV6-1, the J gene TRBJ1-5; possibly TRBD1 for D (5 bases). This CDR3 spans 14 amino acids. V was cut by 1 base and J by 9 bases, with 13 bases left in between. Germline V gene sequence: CDR1 MNHNS, CDR2 SASEGT. CDR3 nucleotide sequence: TGTGCCAGCAGTGAAGTCAGGGAAGGATGGCCCCAGCATTTT. This translates into CASSEVREGWPQHF.

This chain connects TRBV28 to TRBJ2-1; no definite D call. CDR1 and CDR2 (germline): MDHEN, SYDVKM. The V gene lost 3 bases and the J gene lost 9 bases, with 6 bases spanning the gap. CDR3 length: 11 amino acids. CDR3 loop: CASSLTREQFF. In DNA, the CDR3 is TGTGCCAGCAGTTTGACACGTGAGCAGTTCTTC.

The chain couples TRBV25-1 to TRBJ2-7; TRBD1 aligns across 8 bases. Germline-derived CDR1 and CDR2 are MGHDK and SYGVNS. The CDR3 loop spans 14 amino acids. Trimming took 1 base from V and 4 from J; bases not matched to a gene: 3. CDR3 bases: TGTGCCAGCAGTGAATCAGGGGGCGGATACGAGCAGTACTTC. Translating it yields CASSESGGGYEQYF.

V usage is TRBV14 and J usage is TRBJ1-3, with D hard to call. CDR3 length: 14 residues. V was clipped by 2 bases and J by 4 bases, with 9 bases between them. Germline V CDR1 and CDR2: SGHDN, FVKESK. This CDR3 reads CASSQSSGGNTIYF. The CDR3 DNA reads TGTGCCAGCAGCCAATCCAGCGGGGGAAACACCATATATTTT.

The rearrangement uses TRBV5-1 and TRBJ2-7; TRBD1 agrees at 9 bases. After removal of 3 bases from V and 3 bases from J, the junction contained 4 bases not matched to a gene. Per the germline V gene, CDR1 is SGHRS and CDR2 is YFSETQ. The CDR3 length is 14 residues. CDR3 coding DNA: TGCGCCAGCAGCTCGGCGGGACAGGGCTACGAGCAGTACTTC. It is translated as CASSSAGQGYEQYF.

The CDR3 region is CASRGSMNTEAFF. The CDR3 DNA follows: TGTGCCAGCAGAGGGAGCATGAACACTGAAGCTTTCTTT. V is TRBV6-5 and J is TRBJ1-1; no firm D call. Germline V gene sequence: CDR1 MNHEY, CDR2 SVGAGI. The ends were cut back, 6 bases at V and 0 bases at J, with 8 bases in the middle. CDR3 length: 13 residues.

In its sample, this clone was seen a few times. CDR3 bases: TGTGCCAGCGCCCCAATCGACATGAGCATCTACAATGAGCAGTTCTTC. Translation: CASAPIDMSIYNEQFF. The J gene is TRBJ2-1, the V gene TRBV27; D gene uncertain. Germline lookup yields CDR1 MNHEY and CDR2 SMNVEV (reference sequence). The CDR3 extends over 16 amino acids. Trimming left V 8 bases short and J 3 bases short, with 20 bases between.

V and J are TRBV11-1 and TRBJ2-3; 7 bases are shared with TRBD2. V lost 1 base to trimming and J lost 4 bases; unmatched junction nucleotides: 5. CDR3 size: 15 residues. Per the germline V gene, CDR1 is SGHAT and CDR2 is FQDESV (reference sequence). The chain's CDR3 is CASSLVAGFSDTQYF. DNA for the CDR3: TGTGCCAGCAGCTTAGTAGCGGGTTTTTCAGATACGCAGTATTTT. Full variable domain (missing parts from reference TRBV11-1 and TRBJ2-3): EAEVAQSPRYKITEKSQAVAFWCDPISGHATLYWYRQILGQGPELLVQFQDESVVDDSQLPKDRFSAERLKGVDSTLKIQPAELGDSAMYLCASSLVAGFSDTQYFGPGTRLTVL.

This rearrangement joins TRBV11-2 to TRBJ2-1; 8 bases are a match to TRBD2. CDR3 length: 16 residues. Trimming removed 4 bases from V and 6 bases from J; junction bases left unmatched: 11. The V gene's germline CDR1 is SGHAT and CDR2 FQNNGV. The CDR3 nucleotides are TGTGCCAGCAGCTCCCTCGTAGCGGGATTCACCAATGAGCAGTTCTTC. This gives the protein CASSSLVAGFTNEQFF.

V usage is TRBV2 and J usage is TRBJ2-1; D not resolved. The germline V gene has CDR1 SNHLY and CDR2 FYNNEI. V was clipped by 4 bases and J by 10 bases, with 20 bases between them. This CDR3 spans 15 amino acids. In DNA form, the CDR3 reads TGTGCCAGCAGTGGGACCATGACCAAACTGGGGGAGCAGTTCTTC. Its protein is CASSGTMTKLGEQFF.

The V and J genes are TRBV10-2 and TRBJ2-6; D possibly corresponds to TRBD2 (5 bases). The ends were cut back, 4 bases at V and 0 bases at J, with 13 bases in the middle. The CDR3 has 17 residues. In germline, CDR1 is WSHSY, CDR2 SAAADI. The CDR3 sequence: CASSGGGRFSGANVLTF. CDR3 nucleotides: TGCGCCAGCAGTGGCGGAGGAAGGTTCTCTGGGGCCAACGTCCTGACTTTC.